This T cell receptor (beta chain) was profiled in a study of CD8+ T cells in alopecia areata. V lost 6 bases and J lost 3; bases outside the gene matches: 15. Germline V gives CDR1 MNHEY, CDR2 SMNVEV (reference sequence). CDR3 length equals 17 residues. Reverse transcription of extracted RNA yielded cDNA, which provided the sequencing template. Clones were read by immunoSEQ multiplex PCR, and TCRdb kept only the in-frame ones, dropping some. This repertoire shows about 140,000 clones, about 86% found once; its top ten account for about 12%. The treatment is: oral pan-JAK inhibitor, 5-10 mg twice daily.

Specimen: CD8+ T cells sorted from blood, collected at week 4, from a patient treated with tofacitinib. The origin of this receptor is a human donor with alopecia areata. The chain is built from TRBV27 and TRBJ2-5; 8 nucleotides match TRBD2. The CDR3 here is CASRRTARLALKETQYF. CDR3 coding DNA: TGTGCCAGCAGACGAACCGCTAGACTAGCGCTTAAAGAGACCCAGTACTTC.